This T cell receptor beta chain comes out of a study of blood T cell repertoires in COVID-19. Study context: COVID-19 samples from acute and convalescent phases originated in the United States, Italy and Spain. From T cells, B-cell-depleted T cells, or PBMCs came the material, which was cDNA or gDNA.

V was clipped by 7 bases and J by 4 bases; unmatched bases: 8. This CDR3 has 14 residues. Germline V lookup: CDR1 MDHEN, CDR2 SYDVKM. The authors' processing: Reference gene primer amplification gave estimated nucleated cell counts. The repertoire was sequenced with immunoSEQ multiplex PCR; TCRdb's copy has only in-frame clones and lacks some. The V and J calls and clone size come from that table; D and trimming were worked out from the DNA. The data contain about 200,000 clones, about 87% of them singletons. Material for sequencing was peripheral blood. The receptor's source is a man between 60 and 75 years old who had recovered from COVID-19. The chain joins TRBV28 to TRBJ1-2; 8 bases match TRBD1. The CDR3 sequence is CASTYSTGGYGYTF. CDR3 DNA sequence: TGTGCCAGCACCTACTCCACAGGGGGCTATGGCTACACCTTC.